Below, one T cell receptor (beta chain) is given with its context. Naive CD8 cells, CD45RO-negative and positively selected for CCR7, excluded terminally differentiated effector memory CD45RA+ cells. Donors were Caucasian adults residing in Nashville, Tennessee, USA. This entry is derived from a study of shared clonotypes between healthy human individuals. The overall study: CD4 naive and CD4 memory each took three plates per donor, while CD8 naive took two and CD8 memory one.

The CDR3 contains 14 residues. With 6 bases removed from V and 1 base from J, the gap between germline ends came to 13 bases. The germline CDR1 and CDR2 sequences are MNHEY and SMNVEV (reference sequence). Generated by immunoSEQ multiplex PCR, the TCRdb table keeps only in-frame clones and is missing some. The sample consists of roughly 2 million clones, approximately 95% of them appearing once. The sample was naive CD8+ T cells sorted from blood. The sequence was collected from a man younger than 35 in good health. The gene calls are TRBV27 and TRBJ2-7; TRBD1 is a possible D gene (7 bases). The DNA for the CDR3 is TGTGCCAGCAGGAAGGCAGGGGGGTCCTACGAGCAGTACTTC. Encoded protein: CASRKAGGSYEQYF.